This entry lists 7 T cell receptor beta chains sequenced from one sample in a study of post-analysis software for immune sequencing data. These receptors have no known antigen. TCR beta cDNA libraries included unique molecular identifiers. TCRdb passed the PCR reads through MiXCR, listing each CDR3 protein once. The table includes fewer than 850,000 distinct CDR3 sequences, more than 45% detected once. Notes on the study in general: Five or six TRBV segments appeared more often in patients than in controls, and TRBV5-6, TRBV5-1 and TRBV20-1 were among these.

Sequenced sample: blood. Every receptor here comes from a girl aged 10 to 17 with multiple sclerosis.

This clonotype has only one observation. The chain has TRBV29-1 and TRBJ2-3; D is unclear. Germline CDR1 reads SQVTM; CDR2 reads ANQGSEA. CDR3 length: 11 residues. V was pared by 7 bases and J by 6 bases, with 11 bases between. The CDR3 DNA is TGCAGCGCGATGATATGGGATACGCAGTATTTT. This sequence encodes CSAMIWDTQYF.

The V and J genes are TRBV4-2 and TRBJ2-5, with D perhaps matching TRBD1 (8 bases). The end of the DNA aligns better with TRBJ2-7, so the J call may be wrong. CDR3 length equals 16 residues. Germline CDR1 reads LGHNA; CDR2 reads YNFKEQ. The CDR3 is CASSQGDRGGAYEQYF. In DNA form, the CDR3 reads TGTGCCAGCAGCCAGGGCGACAGGGGAGGGGCCTACGAGCAGTACTTC.

This clonotype was found a few times. This sequence joins TRBV12-3 or TRBV12-4 and TRBJ2-7; TRBD2 is a possible D gene (6 bases). The germline V and J ends were trimmed by 4 bases and 6 bases, with 16 bases remaining between them. This CDR3 is 14 amino acids long. In DNA, the CDR3 is TGTGCCAGCAGTTCCGGGACTCCGGGCGTCGAGCAGTACTTC. It is translated as CASSSGTPGVEQYF.

The gene calls are TRBV2 and TRBJ1-2; 12 positions agree with TRBD1. Germline V gene sequence: CDR1 SNHLY, CDR2 FYNNEI. Trimming removed 6 bases from V and 3 bases from J; junction bases left unmatched: 8. CDR3 length: 16 residues. CDR3 nucleotide sequence: TGTGCCAGCAGGGTTTCCGGGACAGGGGGCGACTATGGCTACACCTTC. This codes for CASRVSGTGGDYGYTF.

On this clonotype itself: A junction end diverges from the germline sequence, so it may reflect a read error. The V gene is TRBV7-8, the J gene TRBJ2-7; possibly TRBD1 or TRBD2 for D (5 bases each). Germline V gene lookup returns CDR1 SGHVS and CDR2 FQNEAQ. This CDR3 has 14 amino acids. The CDR3, as DNA: TGTGCCGGCAGCTTATCGGTTGGGGGCTACGAGCAGTACTTC. It codes for CAGSLSVGGYEQYF.

The rearrangement joins TRBV5-1 to TRBJ2-3, with D possibly matching TRBD1 (6 bases). The CDR3 loop spans 16 amino acids. V was cut by 0 bases and J by 1 base, with 12 bases left in between. The germline V gene has CDR1 SGHRS and CDR2 YFSETQ. CDR3 bases: TGCGCCAGCAGCTTGGAAGGGACAACCCGCACAGATACGCAGTATTTT. Translating gives CASSLEGTTRTDTQYF.

The chain is built from TRBV20-1 and TRBJ2-1; D possibly corresponds to TRBD2 (6 bases). Germline values: CDR1 DFQATT, CDR2 SNEGSKA (reference sequence). Trimming removed 5 bases at V and 12 bases at J, with 17 bases between. The length of the CDR3 is 12 residues. CDR3 nucleotides: TGCAGTGCTCGGGACTTCAGGGAATGGCAGTTCTTC. Translated, it gives CSARDFREWQFF.